Given below is one TCR beta chain in context. This sample stems from a study of cytomegalovirus exposure and HLA in healthy donors. Primers: 60 Vbeta forward and 13 Jbeta reverse. The assay was immunoSEQ multiplex PCR, and TCRdb's table has in-frame clones only and misses some. Of about 87,000 clones listed, 70% to 85% are singletons. Unmatched junction bases numbered 10, after V lost 6 bases and J lost 3 bases. In germline, CDR1 is GTSNPN, CDR2 SVGIG (reference sequence). The CDR3 covers 15 residues. Sequenced material: PBMCs. This receptor was taken from a man aged 25 to 45 in good health and CMV-seropositive. The chain combines TRBV30 with TRBJ2-3; TRBD2 matches at 9 bases. Here the CDR3 reads CACRKAGGRTDTQYF. CDR3 DNA: TGTGCCTGTCGGAAAGCGGGGGGAAGGACAGATACGCAGTATTTT.